The T cell receptor (beta chain) under discussion was sequenced for a study of blood T cell repertoires in COVID-19. At the level of the study: The study drew acute and convalescent COVID-19 samples from the United States, Italy and Spain.

With 6 bases removed from V and 4 bases from J, the gap between germline ends came to 10 bases. CDR3 length: 13 residues. Germline CDR1 and CDR2: KGHSH and LQKENI. TCRdb's copy holds only in-frame clones and misses some; the assay was immunoSEQ multiplex PCR. The repertoire holds 300,000 to 400,000 clones, around 90% seen once, with more than 7.5% in the top ten. Sequencing was carried out using peripheral blood. The rearrangement links TRBV18 to TRBJ1-3; no clear D gene. The TCR sequence derives from a man aged 30 to 45 with COVID-19, enrolled during active disease. CDR3 residues: CASSPRIGNTIYF. DNA for the CDR3: TGTGCCAGCTCGCCTAGGATCGGAAACACCATATATTTT. Complete variable domain (other parts from reference TRBV18 and TRBJ1-3): NAGVMQNPRHLVRRRGQEARLRCSPMKGHSHVYWYRQLPEEGLKFMVYLQKENIIDESGMPKERFSAEFPKEGPSILRIQQVVRGDSAAYFCASSPRIGNTIYFGEGSWLTVV.